A single count supports the clone carrying this TCR beta chain. This entry is derived from a study of blood T cell repertoires in COVID-19. Study at large: There were acute and convalescent COVID-19 samples, and they came from the United States, Italy and Spain. PBMCs, B-cell-depleted T cells, or T cells were the source of the cDNA or gDNA that made up the material.

Per the original data handling: Amplification with reference gene primers provided the estimates of nucleated cell counts. Here immunoSEQ multiplex PCR was the method, and the copy in TCRdb shows in-frame clones only, minus some. Clone size and V and J calls were adopted from that table, with D and trimming inferred from the DNA. This table holds about 75,000 clones, 85% to 90% found once. CDR1 MNHEY and CDR2 SVGAGI come from the germline V gene. V lost 5 bases and J 2 bases, leaving 16 bases between the germline ends. This CDR3 comprises 15 residues. Material for sequencing was peripheral blood. This TCR came from a human donor in a cohort sampled during active COVID-19. The chain links TRBV6-5 to TRBJ2-7; no clear D gene. The CDR3 spells CASSPLSGTTYEQYF. In nucleotides, the CDR3 is TGTGCCAGCAGTCCCCTATCGGGTACGACCTACGAGCAGTACTTC.